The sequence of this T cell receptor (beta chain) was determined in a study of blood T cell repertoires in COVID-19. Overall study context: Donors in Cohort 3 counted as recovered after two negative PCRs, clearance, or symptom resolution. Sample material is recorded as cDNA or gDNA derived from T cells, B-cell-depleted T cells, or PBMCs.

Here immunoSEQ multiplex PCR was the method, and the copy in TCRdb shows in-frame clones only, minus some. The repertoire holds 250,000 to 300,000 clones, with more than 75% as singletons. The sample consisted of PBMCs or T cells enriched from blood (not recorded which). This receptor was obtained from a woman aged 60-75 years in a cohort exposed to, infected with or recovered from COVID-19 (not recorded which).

CDR3 sequence reads: CASSSFNEQYF. The CDR3 DNA reads as TGTGCCAGCAGTTCCTTTAACGAGCAGTACTTC. The V call is TRBV6-5, the J call TRBJ2-7; no definite D call. The CDR3 is 11 residues long. Trimming stripped 4 bases from V and 5 bases from J, with 6 bases between. Germline V CDR1 and CDR2: MNHEY, SVGAGI.